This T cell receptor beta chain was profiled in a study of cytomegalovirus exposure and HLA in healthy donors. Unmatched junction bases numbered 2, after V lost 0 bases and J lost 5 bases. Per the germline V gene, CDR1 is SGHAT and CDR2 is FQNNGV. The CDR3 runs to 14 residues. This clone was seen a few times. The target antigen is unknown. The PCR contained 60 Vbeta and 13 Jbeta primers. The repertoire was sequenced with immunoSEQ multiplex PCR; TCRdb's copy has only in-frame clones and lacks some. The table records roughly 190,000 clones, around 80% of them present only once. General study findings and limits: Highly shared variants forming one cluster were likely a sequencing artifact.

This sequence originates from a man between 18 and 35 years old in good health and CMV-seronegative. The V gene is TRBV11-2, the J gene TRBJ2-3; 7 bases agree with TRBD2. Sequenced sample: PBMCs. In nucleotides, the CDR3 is TGTGCCAGCAGCTTAGATCGGGAGGTAGATACGCAGTATTTT. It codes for CASSLDREVDTQYF.